Listed below are T cell receptor beta chains from one sample, sequenced in a study of shared clonotypes between healthy human individuals. Data came from immunoSEQ multiplex PCR; TCRdb stores just in-frame clones and leaves some out. The sample shows 2 million to 3 million clones, approximately 94% of them seen only once. The sequenced material came from naive CD4+ T cells from PBMCs. The receptors were gathered from a man younger than 30 in good health. Some clones in this sample may be carry-over from other donors' samples. Each CDR3 is given with its conserved first and last residue. The order of the fields is V gene, clone size, D gene, J gene, CDR3 DNA, CDR3 protein. D genes are given only for firm matches. Expanded clones get a size class; other rows say once, few or many, or leave the size out.

v_call: TRBV16; clone_size: once; d_call: .; j_call: TRBJ1-5; cdr3_nt: TGTGCCAGCAGCCAATCGAGGGGTCAGCCCCAGCATTTT; cdr3_aa: CASSQSRGQPQHF
v_call: TRBV18; clone_size: few; d_call: .; j_call: TRBJ1-1; cdr3_nt: TGTGCCAGCTCACCACGACTGAACACTGAAGCTTTCTTT; cdr3_aa: CASSPRLNTEAFF
v_call: TRBV7-2; clone_size: .; d_call: .; j_call: TRBJ2-4; cdr3_nt: TGTGCCAGCAGCTTAGCGGGGAGCTTCAACATTCAGTACTTC; cdr3_aa: CASSLAGSFNIQYF
v_call: TRBV12-5; clone_size: once; d_call: .; j_call: TRBJ1-5; cdr3_nt: TGTGCTAGTGGTTTTAATGATAATCAGCCCCAGCATTTT; cdr3_aa: CASGFNDNQPQHF
v_call: TRBV19; clone_size: .; d_call: TRBD2; j_call: TRBJ2-1; cdr3_nt: TGTGCCAGTAAGGCCCCCGGCGGGAGAGATGAGCAGTTCTTC; cdr3_aa: CASKAPGGRDEQFF
v_call: TRBV6-5; clone_size: once; d_call: TRBD1; j_call: TRBJ1-2; cdr3_nt: TGTGCCAGCAGTTACTTTCGGACAGGGGCTGGCTACACCTTC; cdr3_aa: CASSYFRTGAGYTF
v_call: TRBV7-2; clone_size: .; d_call: .; j_call: TRBJ2-2; cdr3_nt: TGTGCCAGCAGCCCTCGACTCGTGGGCACCGGGGAGCTGTTTTTT; cdr3_aa: CASSPRLVGTGELFF
v_call: TRBV29-1; clone_size: .; d_call: .; j_call: TRBJ2-7; cdr3_nt: TGCAGCGTTGGTGTAGTGTCTGGACCAGGAGCCTACGAGCAGTACTTC; cdr3_aa: CSVGVVSGPGAYEQYF
v_call: TRBV6-4; clone_size: .; d_call: .; j_call: TRBJ2-1; cdr3_nt: TGTGCCAGCAGTCCGGGGGTAGCTCCCGATGAGCAGTTCTTC; cdr3_aa: CASSPGVAPDEQFF
v_call: TRBV7-2; clone_size: .; d_call: .; j_call: TRBJ2-3; cdr3_nt: TGTGCCAGCAGCGGACAGACAGATACGCAGTATTTT; cdr3_aa: CASSGQTDTQYF
v_call: TRBV2; clone_size: .; d_call: .; j_call: TRBJ1-2; cdr3_nt: TGTGCCAGCAGTGAAGACAGTACCGGCTACACCTTC; cdr3_aa: CASSEDSTGYTF
v_call: TRBV4-3; clone_size: .; d_call: TRBD1; j_call: TRBJ2-7; cdr3_nt: TGCGCCAGCAGCCAGTTCCTAACAGGGGGTCAATCCTACGAGCAGTACTTC; cdr3_aa: CASSQFLTGGQSYEQYF
v_call: TRBV6-5; clone_size: .; d_call: TRBD2; j_call: TRBJ2-7; cdr3_nt: TGTGCCAGCAGTTACGGACCAGCGGGACCGACCTACGAGCAGTACTTC; cdr3_aa: CASSYGPAGPTYEQYF
v_call: TRBV29-1; clone_size: once; d_call: .; j_call: TRBJ1-3; cdr3_nt: TGCAGCGTTGTATCGCAGCTTGGGAACACCATATATTTT; cdr3_aa: CSVVSQLGNTIYF
v_call: TRBV7-9; clone_size: .; d_call: .; j_call: TRBJ2-1; cdr3_nt: TGTGCCAGCAGCCCCCGGCGGAGGCCCAGCGGATACAATGAGCAGTTCTTC; cdr3_aa: CASSPRRRPSGYNEQFF
v_call: TRBV27; clone_size: .; d_call: TRBD2; j_call: TRBJ2-2; cdr3_nt: TGTGCCAGCAGTTTACTGGGACTAGGGGCGAACACCGGGGAGCTGTTTTTT; cdr3_aa: CASSLLGLGANTGELFF
v_call: TRBV15; clone_size: .; d_call: TRBD2; j_call: TRBJ2-2; cdr3_nt: TGTGCCACCAGCAGAGCAGCGGGAGTGCTCCCCGGGGAGCTGTTTTTT; cdr3_aa: CATSRAAGVLPGELFF
v_call: TRBV28; clone_size: .; d_call: .; j_call: TRBJ1-2; cdr3_nt: TGTGCCAGCAGTTTGGGTGGGGCTGGTTCGTCGTATGGCTACACCTTC; cdr3_aa: CASSLGGAGSSYGYTF
v_call: TRBV7-9; clone_size: .; d_call: TRBD2; j_call: TRBJ2-3; cdr3_nt: TGTGCCAGCAGCGAAGGGACAGTAAGGGCTAGCGGGGCCCCAGATACGCAGTATTTT; cdr3_aa: CASSEGTVRASGAPDTQYF
v_call: TRBV14; clone_size: .; d_call: .; j_call: TRBJ1-1; cdr3_nt: TGTGCCAGCAGCCAGTCGCCAGAGTGGGGGAGCACTGAAGCTTTCTTT; cdr3_aa: CASSQSPEWGSTEAFF
v_call: TRBV27; clone_size: .; d_call: .; j_call: TRBJ2-7; cdr3_nt: TGTGCCAGCAGTTTCCTCGGGACACAATTCTCCTACGAGCAGTACTTC; cdr3_aa: CASSFLGTQFSYEQYF
v_call: TRBV27; clone_size: once; d_call: TRBD1; j_call: TRBJ1-2; cdr3_nt: TGTGCCAGCAGTCGACAGGGATCGTATGGCTACACCTTC; cdr3_aa: CASSRQGSYGYTF
v_call: TRBV5-4; clone_size: .; d_call: .; j_call: TRBJ1-2; cdr3_nt: TGTGCCAGCAGCTTGGTAGGCGGGGCGACTTATGGCTACACCTTC; cdr3_aa: CASSLVGGATYGYTF
v_call: TRBV19; clone_size: .; d_call: .; j_call: TRBJ1-3; cdr3_nt: TGTGCCAGTCCATGGGGGATCTCTGGAAACACCATATATTTT; cdr3_aa: CASPWGISGNTIYF
v_call: TRBV9; clone_size: .; d_call: TRBD1; j_call: TRBJ2-1; cdr3_nt: TGTGCCAGCAGCGCCCAGGGGGACAGTTACAATGAGCAGTTCTTC; cdr3_aa: CASSAQGDSYNEQFF
v_call: TRBV19; clone_size: few; d_call: .; j_call: TRBJ1-1; cdr3_nt: TGTGCCAGTAGTCCCCGGACAGTGAACACTGAAGCTTTCTTT; cdr3_aa: CASSPRTVNTEAFF
v_call: TRBV7-3; clone_size: once; d_call: .; j_call: TRBJ2-2; cdr3_nt: TGTGCCAGCAGCTTAGGATTGGCGCAGGGTAACACCGGGGAGCTGTTTTTT; cdr3_aa: CASSLGLAQGNTGELFF
v_call: TRBV10-3; clone_size: .; d_call: .; j_call: TRBJ1-2; cdr3_nt: TGTGCCATCAGTGGGGGGGTTAACTATGGCTACACCTTC; cdr3_aa: CAISGGVNYGYTF
v_call: TRBV5-6; clone_size: .; d_call: .; j_call: TRBJ2-4; cdr3_nt: TGTGCCAGCAGCTTGGGGGAGGCCAAAAACATTCAGTACTTC; cdr3_aa: CASSLGEAKNIQYF
v_call: TRBV18; clone_size: .; d_call: .; j_call: TRBJ1-4; cdr3_nt: TGTGCCAGCTCACCGACCCGGGACGGACAAAATGAAAAACTGTTTTTT; cdr3_aa: CASSPTRDGQNEKLFF
v_call: TRBV7-3; clone_size: .; d_call: .; j_call: TRBJ2-2; cdr3_nt: TGTGCCAGCAGTGCCGGAGCCGGGGAGCTGTTTTTT; cdr3_aa: CASSAGAGELFF
v_call: TRBV7-3; clone_size: .; d_call: .; j_call: TRBJ1-1; cdr3_nt: TGTGCCAGCAGCCTACAAGGAGGGGGTTCCTTCACTGAAGCTTTCTTT; cdr3_aa: CASSLQGGGSFTEAFF
v_call: TRBV7-3; clone_size: .; d_call: .; j_call: TRBJ2-3; cdr3_nt: TGTGCCAGCAGCTTACAGGGTCCCGCCACAGATACGCAGTATTTT; cdr3_aa: CASSLQGPATDTQYF
v_call: TRBV5-1; clone_size: .; d_call: .; j_call: TRBJ1-1; cdr3_nt: TGCGCCAGCAGCTTGGGACGGGAGGGATCGAACACTGAAGCTTTCTTT; cdr3_aa: CASSLGREGSNTEAFF
v_call: TRBV5-1; clone_size: few; d_call: TRBD1; j_call: TRBJ2-7; cdr3_nt: TGCGCCAGCACCCCAGGGGGCCTCTCCTACGAGCAGTACTTC; cdr3_aa: CASTPGGLSYEQYF
v_call: TRBV7-9; clone_size: .; d_call: .; j_call: TRBJ1-2; cdr3_nt: TGTGCCAGCAGCGCACAGGGCGGCGGCTATGGCTACACCTTC; cdr3_aa: CASSAQGGGYGYTF
v_call: TRBV4-1; clone_size: .; d_call: .; j_call: TRBJ2-3; cdr3_nt: TGCGCCAGCAGCCAAGATCCCACCCGGGATACGCAGTATTTT; cdr3_aa: CASSQDPTRDTQYF
v_call: TRBV7-3; clone_size: once; d_call: .; j_call: TRBJ2-5; cdr3_nt: TGTGCCAGCAGCTTAAGAGGATACCAAGAGACCCAGTACTTC; cdr3_aa: CASSLRGYQETQYF
v_call: TRBV19; clone_size: .; d_call: .; j_call: TRBJ2-7; cdr3_nt: TGTGCCAGTAGTGAGGGGACAAGGCTCTACGAGCAGTACTTC; cdr3_aa: CASSEGTRLYEQYF
v_call: TRBV28; clone_size: .; d_call: TRBD2; j_call: TRBJ2-3; cdr3_nt: TGTGCCAGCAGTTTAGTTGACGGGACTAGCGGGAGGCGCACAGATACGCAGTATTTT; cdr3_aa: CASSLVDGTSGRRTDTQYF
v_call: TRBV7-9; clone_size: .; d_call: .; j_call: TRBJ2-7; cdr3_nt: TGTGCCAGCAGCCCTCCCGGCTTGTCCTACGAGCAGTACTTC; cdr3_aa: CASSPPGLSYEQYF
v_call: TRBV19; clone_size: .; d_call: .; j_call: TRBJ1-5; cdr3_nt: TGTGCCAGTAGTCCTCGGACAGCTCATAGCAATCAGCCCCAGCATTTT; cdr3_aa: CASSPRTAHSNQPQHF
v_call: TRBV5-1; clone_size: .; d_call: TRBD2; j_call: TRBJ2-5; cdr3_nt: TGCGCCAGCAGCTTGGGCCTAGCGGGAGGGTTGCAAGAGACCCAGTACTTC; cdr3_aa: CASSLGLAGGLQETQYF
v_call: TRBV7-2; clone_size: .; d_call: TRBD2; j_call: TRBJ2-1; cdr3_nt: TGTGCCAGCAGCTTAGTCGTAGCGGGATACAATGAGCAGTTCTTC; cdr3_aa: CASSLVVAGYNEQFF
v_call: TRBV2; clone_size: .; d_call: TRBD1; j_call: TRBJ2-3; cdr3_nt: TGTGCCAGCAGTGAGGGACAGAAGAGCACAGATACGCAGTATTTT; cdr3_aa: CASSEGQKSTDTQYF
v_call: TRBV7-9; clone_size: once; d_call: TRBD2; j_call: TRBJ2-5; cdr3_nt: TGTGCCAGCAGCATAATTGGGACTAGCGGGGAGACCCAGTACTTC; cdr3_aa: CASSIIGTSGETQYF
v_call: TRBV7-9; clone_size: .; d_call: .; j_call: TRBJ1-5; cdr3_nt: TGTGCCAGCAGCTTAGCAGGGAGCAATCAGCCCCAGCATTTT; cdr3_aa: CASSLAGSNQPQHF
v_call: TRBV27; clone_size: .; d_call: .; j_call: TRBJ2-3; cdr3_nt: TGTGCCAGGGAGACGGAAGACCGTAGCACAGATACGCAGTATTTT; cdr3_aa: CARETEDRSTDTQYF
v_call: TRBV27; clone_size: .; d_call: TRBD2; j_call: TRBJ2-5; cdr3_nt: TGTGCCAGCAGTCCAGGGACTAGCGGTGACCCGGAGACCCAGTACTTC; cdr3_aa: CASSPGTSGDPETQYF
v_call: TRBV18; clone_size: .; d_call: .; j_call: TRBJ1-3; cdr3_nt: TGTGCCAGCTCACCACCAACAGCCTCTGGAAACACCATATATTTT; cdr3_aa: CASSPPTASGNTIYF
v_call: TRBV6-5; clone_size: .; d_call: .; j_call: TRBJ2-7; cdr3_nt: TGTGCCAGCAGTTACGGTGGCAGAGCCTACGAGCAGTACTTC; cdr3_aa: CASSYGGRAYEQYF
v_call: TRBV19; clone_size: .; d_call: .; j_call: TRBJ1-5; cdr3_nt: TGTGCCAGTAGAAGACAGTTTAATCAGCCCCAGCATTTT; cdr3_aa: CASRRQFNQPQHF
v_call: TRBV5-1; clone_size: .; d_call: .; j_call: TRBJ1-1; cdr3_nt: TGCGCCAGCAGCTTGGCGGGGGCGGACACTGAAGCTTTCTTT; cdr3_aa: CASSLAGADTEAFF
v_call: TRBV7-6; clone_size: .; d_call: .; j_call: TRBJ2-1; cdr3_nt: TGTGCCAGCAGCCCCAGCGGCAGCCGGGAGGAGCAGTTCTTC; cdr3_aa: CASSPSGSREEQFF